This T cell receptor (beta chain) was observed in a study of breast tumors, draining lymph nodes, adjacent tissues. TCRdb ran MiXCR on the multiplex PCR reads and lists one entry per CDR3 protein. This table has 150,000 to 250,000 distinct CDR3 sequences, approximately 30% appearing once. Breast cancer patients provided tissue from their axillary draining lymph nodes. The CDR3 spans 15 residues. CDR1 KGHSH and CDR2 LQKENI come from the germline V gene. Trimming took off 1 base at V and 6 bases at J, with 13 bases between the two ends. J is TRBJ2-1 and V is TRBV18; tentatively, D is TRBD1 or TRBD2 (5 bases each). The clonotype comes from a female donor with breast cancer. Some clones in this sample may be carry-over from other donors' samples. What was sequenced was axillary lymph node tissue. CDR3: CASSPLEGLVNEQFF. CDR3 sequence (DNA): TGTGCCAGCTCACCACTTGAGGGGCTTGTCAATGAGCAGTTCTTC.